The source of this TCR beta chain is a study of beta chain features in type 1 diabetes. Whole-study results and caveats: Among patients with Type 1 diabetes, TCRB CDR3s were moderately but significantly shorter in every one of the four CD4+ subsets.

Germline values: CDR1 SGHTA, CDR2 FQGNSA. The V end was cut by 3 bases, the J end by 2 bases, with 12 bases between. CDR3 length: 15 residues. For this clone: The antigen remains undetermined.

Every bit of the isolated RNA underwent reverse transcription, so sequencing read expressed TCRB transcripts. Clones were read by immunoSEQ multiplex PCR, and TCRdb kept only the in-frame ones, dropping some. The table records about 370,000 clones, around 10% of them present only once. Sequencing was performed on central memory CD4+ T cells from blood. The clonotype was recovered from a man between 25 and 39 years old with type 1 diabetes. The chain is built from TRBV7-2 and TRBJ2-3, with D unresolved. As DNA, the CDR3 is TGTGCCAGCAGCTTCCGCGGCAAAGACACAGATACGCAGTATTTT. Translation: CASSFRGKDTDTQYF.